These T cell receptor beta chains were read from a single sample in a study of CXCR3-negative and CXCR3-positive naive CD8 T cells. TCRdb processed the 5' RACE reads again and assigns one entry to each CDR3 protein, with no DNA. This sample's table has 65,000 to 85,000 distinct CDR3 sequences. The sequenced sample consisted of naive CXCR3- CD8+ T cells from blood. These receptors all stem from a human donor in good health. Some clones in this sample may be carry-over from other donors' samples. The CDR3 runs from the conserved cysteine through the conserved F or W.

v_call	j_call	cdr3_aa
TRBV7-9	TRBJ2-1	CASSLSGTSGDEQFF
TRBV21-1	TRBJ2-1	CASSSKGSGTSGLSSYNEQFF
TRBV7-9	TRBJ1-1	CASLGGTEAFF
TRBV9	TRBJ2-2	CASSPGASGGLHTGELFF
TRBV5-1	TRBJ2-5	CASRVTGQETQYF
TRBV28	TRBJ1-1	CASSLEGFSTEAFF
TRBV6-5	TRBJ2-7	CASSYLGASYEQYF
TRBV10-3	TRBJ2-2	CATGPFTGELFF
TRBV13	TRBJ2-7	CASTMGASYEQYF
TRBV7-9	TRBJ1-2	CASSLRTGRGGYTF
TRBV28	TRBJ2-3	CASSLWVTSTDTQYF
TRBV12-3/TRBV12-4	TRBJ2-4	CASSFGGSENIQYF
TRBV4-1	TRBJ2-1	CASSQGRGGGERYNEQFF
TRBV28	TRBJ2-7	CASSTLRGDGYEQYF
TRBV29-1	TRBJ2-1	CSVIVLAGGDEQFF
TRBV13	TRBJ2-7	CASSLAFRLAVHPYEQYF
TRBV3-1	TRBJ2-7	CASSHTYEQYF
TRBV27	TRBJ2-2	CASTGGGGELFF
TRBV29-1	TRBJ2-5	CSVEEVGGGETQYF
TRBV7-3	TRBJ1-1	CASSLSRGEAFF
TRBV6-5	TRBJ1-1	CASSPQGTNTEAFF
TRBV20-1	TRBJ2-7	CSVSPEDSRYEQYF
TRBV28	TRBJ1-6	CASSSRQELNSPLHF
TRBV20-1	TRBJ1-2	CSARDPTAQGYTF
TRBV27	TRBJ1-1	CASSLTWQTVAFF
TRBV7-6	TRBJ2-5	CASSQWTSGVETQYF
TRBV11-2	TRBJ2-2	CASSLRWGSGELFF
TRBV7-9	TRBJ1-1	CASSPSGDTEAFF
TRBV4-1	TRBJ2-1	CASSQDLGRSGEQFF
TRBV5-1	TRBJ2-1	CASSLSGSPFNEQFF
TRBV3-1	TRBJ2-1	CASSQDNEGTWNEQFF
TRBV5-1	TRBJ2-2	CASSFGQFVVNTGELFF
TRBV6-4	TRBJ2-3	CASSDGTGGPDTQYF
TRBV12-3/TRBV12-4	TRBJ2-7	CASSQGSYEQYF
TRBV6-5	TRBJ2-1	CASSYRGLDEQFF
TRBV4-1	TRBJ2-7	CASSQEGFLRGEQYF
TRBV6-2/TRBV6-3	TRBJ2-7	CASNLDEGGEQYF
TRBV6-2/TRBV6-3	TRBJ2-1	CASSTSGTYLAEQFF
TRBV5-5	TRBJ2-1	CASSTGVVFMNEQFF
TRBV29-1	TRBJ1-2	CSVDSGGRGYTF
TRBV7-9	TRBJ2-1	CASSLDLGRLEQFF
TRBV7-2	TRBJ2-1	CASSFLGGGAYNEQFF
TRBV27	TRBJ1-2	CASSLSGQGRGNYGYTF
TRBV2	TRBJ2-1	CASRASGSLEQFF
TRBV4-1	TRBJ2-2	CASSPWGETGSAGELFF
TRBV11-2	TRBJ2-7	CASSYNYEQYF
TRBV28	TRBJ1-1	CASSPRTSTEAFF
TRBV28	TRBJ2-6	CASSLYLPRSSGANVLTF
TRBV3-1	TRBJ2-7	CASSQDSGRAYEQYF
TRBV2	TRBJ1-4	CATTPQTGPNEKLFF
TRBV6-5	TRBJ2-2	CASSYPPGGPAQSGELFF
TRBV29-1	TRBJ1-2	CSGLGGYPNNYGYTF
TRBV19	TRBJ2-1	CASSITSGIDNEQFF
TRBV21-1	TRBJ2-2	CASSADGNTGELFF
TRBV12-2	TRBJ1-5	CASRLDPRTRYNQPQHF
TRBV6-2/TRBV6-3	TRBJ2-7	CASSTGSWEQYF